The 32 T cell receptor beta chains below all came from one sample that was sequenced in a study of control samples from healthy donors and cancer patients. Profiled with immunoSEQ multiplex PCR; TCRdb holds only in-frame clones, not every one. In the table there are roughly 70,000 clones, nearly 85% of which are singletons. Sequencing used blood. These receptors were collected from a man aged 50-59 years in good health.

The chain combines TRBV7-9 with TRBJ2-3; no clear D. Germline V CDR1 and CDR2: SEHNR, FQNEAQ (reference sequence). Trimming pared 9 bases from V and 0 bases from J, leaving 19 bases between. The CDR3 runs to 16 residues. Written as DNA, the CDR3 is TGTGCCAGTTGCGCCCTAATCCCCGTCAGCACAGATACGCAGTATTTT. Translating it yields CASCALIPVSTDTQYF.

The V gene is TRBV30, the J gene TRBJ1-2, with D unclear. V dropped 4 bases and J dropped 4 bases, with 10 bases sitting between them. The CDR3 has 12 amino acids. Germline V gene lookup returns CDR1 GTSNPN and CDR2 SVGIG (reference sequence). This CDR3 reads CAWKGRVYGYTF. The CDR3 DNA sequence: TGTGCCTGGAAGGGAAGGGTCTATGGCTACACCTTC.

CDR3 loop: CAWSALDRDSQPQHF. In nucleotides, the CDR3 is TGTGCCTGGAGTGCCCTTGACAGGGATTCTCAGCCCCAGCATTTT. J is TRBJ1-5 and V is TRBV30; 7 nucleotides line up with TRBD1. The CDR3 is made up of 15 amino acids. Germline V lookup: CDR1 GTSNPN, CDR2 SVGIG (reference sequence). The V gene end was trimmed by 1 base and the J gene end by 6 bases; junction bases not matched to a gene: 9. The complete variable domain, with remaining parts taken from reference TRBV30 and TRBJ1-5, reads SQTIHQWPATLVQPVGSPLSLECTVEGTSNPNLYWYRQAAGRGLQLLFYSVGIGQISSEVPQNLSASRPQDRQFILSSKKLLLSDSGFYLCAWSALDRDSQPQHFGDGTRLSIL.

The chain employs TRBV5-1 and TRBJ2-1, with 14 bases that match TRBD2. CDR3 size: 15 residues. V gave up 0 bases and J gave up 12 bases; unmatched junction bases: 5. Looked up from germline, CDR1 is SGHRS and CDR2 is YFSETQ. This chain's CDR3 is CASSLGTSGGRAQFF. CDR3 sequence (DNA): TGCGCCAGCAGCTTGGGGACTAGCGGGGGGAGGGCGCAGTTCTTC.

The chain couples TRBV2 to TRBJ1-2; 9 bases fit TRBD1. Trimming cost V 4 bases and J 3 bases; bases outside gene matches: 6. Looked up from germline, CDR1 is SNHLY and CDR2 is FYNNEI. This CDR3 has 15 amino acids. The CDR3 protein is CASSGGQGEHYGYTF. CDR3 in DNA: TGTGCCAGCAGTGGGGGACAGGGAGAACACTATGGCTACACCTTC.

The chain carries TRBV7-3 and TRBJ2-7; either TRBD1 or TRBD2 may supply D (5 bases each). CDR3 size: 15 residues. The V and J ends lost 5 bases and 7 bases respectively, with 21 bases between them. Germline V gene lookup returns CDR1 SGHTA and CDR2 FQGTGA. The DNA of the CDR3 is TGTGCCAGCAGCGAAGGGGCTCCGGGGTTGAGGGAGCAGTACTTC. This gives the protein CASSEGAPGLREQYF.

The J gene is TRBJ2-7, the V gene TRBV28; D tentatively reads TRBD1 or TRBD2 (5 bases each). V lost 3 bases and J 0 bases, leaving 9 bases between the germline ends. Germline values: CDR1 MDHEN, CDR2 SYDVKM. The CDR3 runs 14 residues. The CDR3: CASSFPGTSYEQYF. The CDR3 bases are TGTGCCAGCAGTTTCCCCGGGACCTCCTACGAGCAGTACTTC.

The CDR3 protein is CASSTMRDRGRTKQFF. In DNA, the CDR3 is TGCGCCAGCAGTACCATGAGGGACAGGGGACGAACTAAGCAGTTCTTC. The rearrangement joins TRBV4-1 to TRBJ2-1; 10 bases map to TRBD1. V gave up 6 bases and J gave up 11 bases; unmatched junction bases: 16. CDR3 size: 16 residues. Germline V gives CDR1 MGHRA, CDR2 YSYEKL.

The chain's CDR3 is CASSQGQGYGYTF. The DNA for the CDR3 is TGTGCCAGCAGCCAGGGACAGGGGTATGGCTACACCTTC. The J gene is TRBJ1-2, the V gene TRBV3-1 (or the pseudogene TRBV3-2), with 10 bases that match TRBD1. The CDR3 has 13 amino acids. Germline-derived CDR1 and CDR2 are LGHDT and YNNKEL (reference sequence). The junction had 0 bases not matched to a gene; V was cut back by 3 bases and J by 5 bases.

The CDR3: CASSIARNSPLHF. CDR3 bases: TGCGCCAGCAGCATTGCGCGTAATTCACCCCTCCACTTT. V gene TRBV5-1 combines with J gene TRBJ1-6, with D uncertain. The CDR3 has 13 residues. Trimming removed 4 bases from V and 6 bases from J, with 8 bases in between. Germline-derived CDR1 and CDR2 are SGHRS and YFSETQ.

This clone has a handful of counts. CDR3 in DNA: TGTGCCAGCCAACCGGGACAGGCATACTACGAGCAGTACTTC. Protein product: CASQPGQAYYEQYF. The chain carries TRBV19 and TRBJ2-7, with 8 positions matching TRBD1. CDR1 and CDR2 (germline): LNHDA, SQIVND (reference sequence). The CDR3 extends over 14 amino acids. After removal of 9 bases from V and 3 bases from J, the junction contained 10 bases not matched to a gene.

The rearrangement uses TRBV6-2 or TRBV6-3 and TRBJ2-5, with 10 positions matching TRBD1. This CDR3 comprises 18 residues. V shed 4 bases, J shed 7 bases, and the junction held 18 bases outside the gene matches. The germline gives CDR1 MNHEY, CDR2 SVGEGT. CDR3 protein: CASSSRDRGTDGGRTQYF. The DNA of the CDR3 is TGTGCCAGCAGTTCCCGGGACAGGGGAACGGATGGGGGTAGGACCCAGTACTTC.

V gene TRBV7-2 combines with J gene TRBJ1-5, with 8 bases lining up with TRBD1. V was clipped by 5 bases and J by 3 bases; unmatched bases: 6. Germline V CDR1 and CDR2: SGHTA, FQGNSA. The CDR3 covers 15 residues. The CDR3: CASSPRTGPNQPQHF. The CDR3 DNA sequence: TGTGCCAGCAGCCCGAGGACAGGGCCCAATCAGCCCCAGCATTTT.

The rearrangement links TRBV7-8 to TRBJ1-2; a weak D match, TRBD1 (6 bases). V lost 2 bases, J lost 2 bases, and 9 bases lay in between. Germline CDR1 SGHVS, CDR2 FQNEAQ. The CDR3 loop spans 14 amino acids. CDR3 bases: TGTGCCAGCAGCTTACAGGGGCCAAACTATGGCTACACCTTC. This gives the protein CASSLQGPNYGYTF. The entire variable domain, with the rest obtained from reference TRBV7-8 and TRBJ1-2, is as follows: GAGVSQSPRYKVAKRGQDVALRCDPISGHVSLFWYQQALGQGPEFLTYFQNEAQLDKSGLPSDRFFAERPEGSVSTLKIQRTQQEDSAVYLCASSLQGPNYGYTFGSGTRLTVV.

The V gene is TRBV7-6, the J gene TRBJ2-7, with TRBD2 matching 14 bases. Germline loops: CDR1 SGHVS, CDR2 FNYEAQ. J gave up 9 bases and V 5 bases, and 3 bases lay outside the gene matches. This CDR3 region has 13 residues. The CDR3 spells CASSGGLAGGQYF. The DNA of the CDR3 is TGTGCCAGCAGCGGAGGACTAGCGGGGGGGCAGTACTTC. The full variable domain, completed using reference TRBV7-6 and TRBJ2-7, is GAGVSQSPRYKVTKRGQDVALRCDPISGHVSLYWYRQALGQGPEFLTYFNYEAQQDKSGLPNDRFSAERPEGSISTLTIQRTEQRDSAMYRCASSGGLAGGQYFGPGTRLTVT.

For the CDR3, the DNA is TGTGCCATCAGTTTCACGGGACTAGCGGGAGTTCGTGAGCAGTTCTTC. This sequence encodes CAISFTGLAGVREQFF. V and J are TRBV10-3 and TRBJ2-1, with 14 positions matching TRBD2. From germline, CDR1 is ENHRY and CDR2 SYGVKD. CDR3 size: 16 residues. Trimming took 5 bases from V and 9 from J; bases not matched to a gene: 9.

The chain carries TRBV5-5 and TRBJ2-3, with TRBD1 as a possible D gene (6 bases). Trimming removed 0 bases from V and 2 bases from J, with 13 bases in between. This CDR3 contains 16 residues. Germline values: CDR1 SGHKS, CDR2 YYEKEE (reference sequence). CDR3 bases: TGTGCCAGCAGCTTGGGACTACAGGGAAACACAGATACGCAGTATTTT. This codes for CASSLGLQGNTDTQYF.

This chain uses TRBV6-1 with TRBJ2-5; 8 positions match TRBD2. Germline CDR1 and CDR2: MNHNS and SASEGT. Trimming cost V 4 bases and J 4 bases; bases outside gene matches: 11. This CDR3 region has 16 residues. The CDR3, as DNA: TGTGCCAGCAGTGTCGAGCGGGGGAGTCCTCGAGAGACCCAGTACTTC. It yields the protein CASSVERGSPRETQYF.

The chain carries TRBV5-6 and TRBJ2-4; D gene uncertain. This CDR3 is 14 amino acids long. CDR1 is SGHDT, CDR2 YYEEEE, per germline. V was cut by 4 bases and J by 6 bases, with 14 bases left in between. CDR3 in DNA: TGTGCCAGCAGCCAGGATGTTTCGGGAAACATTCAGTACTTC. Translation: CASSQDVSGNIQYF.

A note on this clone: The same CDR3 is also encoded by other DNA sequences in this sample. This sequence joins TRBV11-2 and TRBJ1-6; D is ambiguous. This CDR3 region has 13 residues. V lost 0 bases and J 7 bases, leaving 4 bases between the germline ends. In germline, CDR1 is SGHAT, CDR2 FQNNGV. The CDR3 DNA is TGTGCCAGCAGCTTAGATGTGAATTCACCCCTCCACTTT. This codes for CASSLDVNSPLHF.

This clone was seen a few times. The gene calls are TRBV6-2 or TRBV6-3 and TRBJ2-1; D is ambiguous. Germline loops: CDR1 MNHEY, CDR2 SVGEGT. CDR3 length: 12 residues. Trimming took 0 bases from V and 7 from J, leaving 4 bases between them. CDR3 in amino acids: CASSYSFNEQFF. The CDR3 nucleotides read TGTGCCAGCAGTTACTCGTTTAATGAGCAGTTCTTC.

This rearrangement joins TRBV30 to TRBJ2-7, with TRBD2 as a possible D gene (6 bases). The CDR3 is made up of 11 amino acids. V shed 2 bases and J shed 13 bases, with 15 bases lying between them. The germline CDR1 and CDR2 sequences are GTSNPN and SVGIG (reference sequence). CDR3 DNA: TGTGCCTGGAGTCCCGTTCTGGGACTCTACTTC. Its translation is CAWSPVLGLYF.

The chain carries TRBV19 and TRBJ1-1, with unresolved D. Trimming removed 5 bases at V and 3 bases at J, with 13 bases between. The CDR3 runs 14 residues. Germline assignment: CDR1 LNHDA and CDR2 SQIVND (reference sequence). The DNA of the CDR3 is TGTGCCAGTAGTCTTTCACTAGGGCACACTGAAGCTTTCTTT. Its protein is CASSLSLGHTEAFF.

The chain links TRBV30 to TRBJ1-1; D perhaps matches TRBD1 (5 bases). Trimming took off 2 bases at V and 3 bases at J, with 10 bases between the two ends. The CDR3 covers 13 residues. The germline V gene encodes CDR1 GTSNPN and CDR2 SVGIG (reference sequence). The CDR3, as DNA: TGTGCCTGGAGTAAGGGGCCCGACACTGAAGCTTTCTTT. Translating gives CAWSKGPDTEAFF.

V is TRBV6-2 or TRBV6-3 and J is TRBJ2-2, with D unresolved. Trimming pared 5 bases from V and 7 bases from J, leaving 8 bases between. CDR1 is MNHEY and CDR2 is SVGEGT in the germline V gene. This CDR3 is built from 12 residues. The CDR3 sequence is CASSRRRGELFF. The CDR3 DNA is TGTGCCAGCAGTCGGCGGCGCGGGGAGCTGTTTTTT.

This chain's CDR3 is CASNQDHSITEAFF. The CDR3 region has the DNA TGTGCCAGCAATCAAGACCACTCTATCACTGAAGCTTTCTTT. The chain is built from TRBV6-5 and TRBJ1-1, with D unclear. This CDR3 region has 14 residues. The V end lost 7 bases, the J end lost 4 bases, and 16 bases lay between the germline ends. Germline V gene sequence: CDR1 MNHEY, CDR2 SVGAGI.

The J gene is TRBJ2-7, the V gene TRBV5-1; 8 nucleotides agree with TRBD1. Germline-derived CDR1 and CDR2 are SGHRS and YFSETQ. CDR3 length: 14 residues. The ends lost 2 bases at V and 3 bases at J; junction bases unmatched: 4. The DNA for the CDR3 is TGCGCCAGCAGCTTCGGGACAGGCCTCTACGAGCAGTACTTC. It translates to CASSFGTGLYEQYF.

This clone came up many times. The chain couples TRBV5-1 to TRBJ2-3; D is unclear. Per the germline V gene, CDR1 is SGHRS and CDR2 is YFSETQ. This CDR3 contains 15 residues. V lost 6 bases and J lost 0, with 14 bases in between. The DNA of the CDR3 is TGCGCCAGCAACATAGACGGCCTTAGCACAGATACGCAGTATTTT. Encoded protein: CASNIDGLSTDTQYF.

This rearrangement joins TRBV6-1 to TRBJ1-5; TRBD1 aligns across 9 bases. J lost 0 bases, V lost 0 bases, and 9 bases had no gene match. The CDR3 has 19 residues. Germline V gene lookup returns CDR1 MNHNS and CDR2 SASEGT. CDR3 nucleotides: TGTGCCAGCAGTGAAGCAAGGACAGGGGTACCCTATAGCAATCAGCCCCAGCATTTT. Its translation is CASSEARTGVPYSNQPQHF.

The J gene is TRBJ1-2, the V gene TRBV7-3, with TRBD1 identical over 10 bases. Germline V lookup: CDR1 SGHTA, CDR2 FQGTGA. With V trimmed by 0 bases and J by 8 bases, 9 bases remained unmatched. The CDR3 runs to 16 residues. The CDR3 sequence: CASSLTGTGDFRGYTF. The CDR3 coding sequence is TGTGCCAGCAGCTTAACAGGGACAGGGGATTTTCGGGGCTACACCTTC.

The CDR3 spells CASSQDSLGEQYF. CDR3 bases: TGTGCCAGCAGCCAAGATAGCCTCGGCGAGCAGTACTTC. V is TRBV4-2 and J is TRBJ2-7; the D is unclear. CDR1 LGHNA and CDR2 YNFKEQ come from the germline V gene. The CDR3 spans 13 residues. V lost 0 bases to trimming and J lost 6 bases, with 9 bases between them.

This sequence joins TRBV4-3 and TRBJ2-7; D remains unclear. The CDR3 length is 18 residues. The V and J ends lost 2 bases and 4 bases respectively, with 24 bases between them. Germline V gene sequence: CDR1 LGHNA, CDR2 YSLEER. The CDR3 DNA reads as TGCGCCAGCAGCCAAAGCCCTTGGGGATACAGTTGGCAATACGAGCAGTACTTC. It yields the protein CASSQSPWGYSWQYEQYF.